These 15 T cell receptor beta chains originate from one sample sequenced in a study of blood T cell repertoires in COVID-19. TCRdb's copy holds only in-frame clones and misses some; the assay was immunoSEQ multiplex PCR. This sample has about 270,000 clones; approximately 90% occur once, and the top ten carry approximately 2.9%. Sequenced input: PBMCs or T cells enriched from blood (not recorded which). The receptors shown here come from a man aged 35-49 years who had been exposed to COVID-19.

V usage is TRBV19 and J usage is TRBJ1-1; 7 bases agree with TRBD1. V dropped 3 bases and J dropped 4; count of bases not matched to a gene: 11. The CDR3 is 16 residues long. Germline lookup yields CDR1 LNHDA and CDR2 SQIVND (reference sequence). The CDR3 nucleotides read TGTGCCAGTAGTATTTTAGGATCCAGGGGGAGCACTGAAGCTTTCTTT. As protein: CASSILGSRGSTEAFF.

The chain joins TRBV28 to TRBJ1-2; D uncertain. The CDR3 loop spans 11 amino acids. Germline V gives CDR1 MDHEN, CDR2 SYDVKM. V was cut by 7 bases and J by 7 bases, with 10 bases left in between. The CDR3 region has the DNA TGTGCCAGCAATGAGGGCCGTGGCTACACCTTC. It codes for CASNEGRGYTF.

This rearrangement joins TRBV27 to TRBJ2-7, with D possibly matching TRBD2 (6 bases). Germline V gene data show CDR1 as MNHEY and CDR2 as SMNVEV (reference sequence). Deletions cut 6 bases from V and 1 base from J, with 13 bases between. This CDR3 is 14 amino acids long. CDR3 nucleotides: TGTGCCAGCAGCCCATGGGGGACTTCCTACGAGCAGTACTTC. Residues: CASSPWGTSYEQYF.

V is TRBV7-9 and J is TRBJ2-1; D remains ambiguous. Trimming pared 2 bases from V and 9 bases from J, leaving 8 bases between. This CDR3 has 12 residues. CDR1 and CDR2 from the germline V gene are SEHNR and FQNEAQ (reference sequence). The CDR3 nucleotides read TGTGCCAGCAGCTTATCAGGCTTTGAGCAGTTCTTC. Its protein product is CASSLSGFEQFF.

V is TRBV28 and J is TRBJ1-1; D perhaps matches TRBD1 (5 bases). In germline, CDR1 is MDHEN, CDR2 SYDVKM. The V and J ends lost 6 bases and 2 bases respectively, with 13 bases between them. This CDR3 has 14 residues. CDR3 bases: TGTGCCAGCAGGATTCAGGGAGGAAACACTGAAGCTTTCTTT. Translation: CASRIQGGNTEAFF.

The chain uses TRBV5-1 and TRBJ1-1; TRBD1 matches 9 bases. Looked up from germline, CDR1 is SGHRS and CDR2 is YFSETQ. Losses at the gene ends were 4 bases for V and 1 base for J; bases not matched to a gene: 2. The CDR3 has 14 residues. CDR3 in amino acids: CASSRTGENTEAFF. CDR3 in DNA: TGCGCCAGCAGCCGGACAGGGGAGAACACTGAAGCTTTCTTT. Looking up the rest from reference TRBV5-1 and TRBJ1-1 gives the full variable domain: KAGVTQTPRYLIKTRGQQVTLSCSPISGHRSVSWYQQTPGQGLQFLFEYFSETQRNKGNFPGRFSGRQFSNSRSEMNVSTLELGDSALYLCASSRTGENTEAFFGQGTRLTVV.

The chain uses TRBV2 and TRBJ2-5, with TRBD2 matching 8 bases. V dropped 0 bases and J dropped 3; count of bases not matched to a gene: 9. From germline, CDR1 is SNHLY and CDR2 FYNNEI. CDR3 length: 17 amino acids. The CDR3 DNA reads as TGTGCCAGCAGTGAAGCGGTGGCTAGCGGGCTAGAAGAGACCCAGTACTTC. Protein sequence: CASSEAVASGLEETQYF. Supplemented by reference TRBV2 and TRBJ2-5, the full variable domain reads EPEVTQTPSHQVTQMGQEVILRCVPISNHLYFYWYRQILGQKVEFLVSFYNNEISEKSEIFDDQFSVERPDGSNFTLKIRSTKLEDSAMYFCASSEAVASGLEETQYFGPGTRLLVL.

This chain links TRBV29-1 with TRBJ2-1; 7 bases are a match to TRBD2. The V gene's germline CDR1 is SQVTM and CDR2 ANQGSEA. The CDR3 consists of 15 residues. V lost 6 bases, J lost 1 base, and 9 bases stayed unmatched. The CDR3 here is CSVAPGEGSYNEQFF. The CDR3 region has the DNA TGCAGCGTAGCCCCGGGGGAGGGTTCCTACAATGAGCAGTTCTTC.

V and J are TRBV11-2 and TRBJ2-7, with a weak D call TRBD1 (6 bases). V was pared by 1 base and J by 2 bases, with 18 bases between. CDR3 size: 17 residues. Germline lookup yields CDR1 SGHAT and CDR2 FQNNGV. The CDR3 DNA is TGTGCCAGCAGCTTAGCAGTCAGGCCGGGACACCCCTACGAGCAGTACTTC. This codes for CASSLAVRPGHPYEQYF.

The chain combines TRBV4-3 with TRBJ1-5; 9 nucleotides line up with TRBD1. Germline CDR1 LGHNA, CDR2 YSLEER. The trim removed 3 bases at V and 0 bases at J, leaving 6 bases unmatched. The CDR3 consists of 17 residues. In nucleotides, the CDR3 is TGCGCCAGCAGCCAGGGGACAGGGTCTTATAGCAATCAGCCCCAGCATTTT. It yields the protein CASSQGTGSYSNQPQHF.

The chain links TRBV2 to TRBJ2-6, with D unresolved. There are 16 residues in the CDR3. Germline V CDR1 and CDR2: SNHLY, FYNNEI. The V gene lost 6 bases and the J gene lost 0 bases, with 12 bases spanning the gap. CDR3 in amino acids: CASRADTGSGANVLTF. The CDR3 nucleotides read TGTGCCAGCAGGGCCGACACCGGCTCTGGGGCCAACGTCCTGACTTTC.

V is TRBV7-3 and J is TRBJ1-1; 9 bases map to TRBD1. V lost 4 bases to trimming and J lost 6 bases; unmatched junction nucleotides: 6. This CDR3 contains 14 residues. The germline gives CDR1 SGHTA, CDR2 FQGTGA. The CDR3 protein is CASSSTGGEAEAFF. The CDR3 coding sequence is TGTGCCAGCAGCTCGACAGGGGGTGAGGCTGAAGCTTTCTTT.

The chain employs TRBV25-1 and TRBJ1-1, with a tentative D call TRBD1 (5 bases). The CDR3 contains 12 residues. The germline CDR1 and CDR2 sequences are MGHDK and SYGVNS. The V gene lost 4 bases and the J gene lost 3 bases, with 6 bases spanning the gap. The CDR3 spells CASSGGDTEAFF. The CDR3 DNA follows: TGTGCCAGCAGTGGGGGGGACACTGAAGCTTTCTTT. The whole variable domain, filled in from reference TRBV25-1 and TRBJ1-1, reads EADIYQTPRYLVIGTGKKITLECSQTMGHDKMYWYQQDPGMELHLIHYSYGVNSTEKGDLSSESTVSRIRTEHFPLTLESARPSHTSQYLCASSGGDTEAFFGQGTRLTVV.

This clone was recorded only once. The chain carries TRBV28 and TRBJ1-5; D not resolved. The CDR3 spans 13 residues. Between the trimmed V and J ends, which lost 1 base and 4 bases, there was a span of 5 bases. Germline V CDR1 and CDR2: MDHEN, SYDVKM. Here the CDR3 DNA reads TGTGCCAGCAGTTTATATCAGAATCAGCCCCAGCATTTT. Protein product: CASSLYQNQPQHF. The entire variable domain, with the rest obtained from reference TRBV28 and TRBJ1-5, is as follows: DVKVTQSSRYLVKRTGEKVFLECVQDMDHENMFWYRQDPGLGLRLIYFSYDVKMKEKGDIPEGYSVSREKKERFSLILESASTNQTSMYLCASSLYQNQPQHFGDGTRLSIL.

The rearrangement uses TRBV15 and TRBJ1-5; 10 bases are shared with TRBD1. Germline V gives CDR1 LNHNV, CDR2 YYDKDF (reference sequence). The CDR3 consists of 17 residues. J lost 0 bases, V lost 9 bases, and 11 bases had no gene match. DNA of the CDR3: TGTGCCACGAGCCCGGGACAGGGGATCAATAGCAATCAGCCCCAGCATTTT. Its protein is CATSPGQGINSNQPQHF.